Presented here are 29 T cell receptor beta chains from one specimen sequenced in a study of Tregs in tolerant kidney transplant recipients. TCRdb keeps only in-frame clones here, not all; method: immunoSEQ multiplex PCR. The sample lists tens of thousands of clones, about 90% seen once, with 0.7% in the top ten. The sequenced material came from Tregs from blood. The receptors were sampled from a human donor in good health.

This clone was observed a single time. The chain is built from TRBV5-1 and TRBJ2-7; unclear D gene. V was cut by 5 bases and J by 0 bases, with 12 bases left in between. The length of the CDR3 is 14 residues. Germline assignment: CDR1 SGHRS and CDR2 YFSETQ. CDR3 nucleotides: TGCGCCAGCAGTTCGGGTCCCCCCTCCTACGAGCAGTACTTC. Its translation: CASSSGPPSYEQYF.

The rearrangement uses TRBV7-6 and TRBJ1-1; 7 positions match TRBD1. The CDR3 contains 13 residues. Germline-derived CDR1 and CDR2 are SGHVS and FNYEAQ. V gave up 6 bases and J gave up 1 base; unmatched junction bases: 2. Written as DNA, the CDR3 is TGTGCCAGCAGTCGGGACAGGAACACTGAAGCTTTCTTT. As protein: CASSRDRNTEAFF.

The J gene is TRBJ2-5, the V gene TRBV5-1; no firm D call. The germline V gene has CDR1 SGHRS and CDR2 YFSETQ. V lost 5 bases and J 2 bases, leaving 10 bases between the germline ends. The CDR3 runs 13 residues. In DNA form, the CDR3 reads TGCGCCAGCAGTTCGGCGGCACAAGAGACCCAGTACTTC. As protein: CASSSAAQETQYF.

CDR3 nucleotides: TGTGCCAGCAGCTTAAGGACAGGGGGGGCAGATACGCAGTATTTT. This codes for CASSLRTGGADTQYF. V is TRBV7-9 and J is TRBJ2-3; 10 nucleotides line up with TRBD1. Germline lookup yields CDR1 SEHNR and CDR2 FQNEAQ (reference sequence). The ends lost 2 bases at V and 4 bases at J; junction bases unmatched: 3. This CDR3 spans 15 amino acids.

CDR3 coding DNA: TGTGCCAGCAGTCCCTTGACAGGGGGCGCGGCTGGAAACACCATATATTTT. This translates into CASSPLTGGAAGNTIYF. This sequence joins TRBV25-1 and TRBJ1-3; 10 bases match TRBD1. The CDR3 length is 17 residues. In germline, CDR1 is MGHDK, CDR2 SYGVNS. The V gene end was trimmed by 5 bases and the J gene end by 2 bases; junction bases not matched to a gene: 9. The whole variable domain, remainder taken from reference TRBV25-1 and TRBJ1-3, is EADIYQTPRYLVIGTGKKITLECSQTMGHDKMYWYQQDPGMELHLIHYSYGVNSTEKGDLSSESTVSRIRTEHFPLTLESARPSHTSQYLCASSPLTGGAAGNTIYFGEGSWLTVV.

The chain uses TRBV7-9 and TRBJ2-3; D is ambiguous. This CDR3 has 14 residues. V was shortened by 0 bases and J by 2 bases, with 6 bases between the two germline ends. Germline V gene data show CDR1 as SEHNR and CDR2 as FQNEAQ (reference sequence). The CDR3 DNA reads TGTGCCAGCAGCTTAGCCCTAAACACAGATACGCAGTATTTT. This codes for CASSLALNTDTQYF. Full variable domain (rest looked up from reference TRBV7-9 and TRBJ2-3): DTGVSQNPRHKITKRGQNVTFRCDPISEHNRLYWYRQTLGQGPEFLTYFQNEAQLEKSRLLSDRFSAERPKGSFSTLEIQRTEQGDSAMYLCASSLALNTDTQYFGPGTRLTVL.

The rearrangement links TRBV19 to TRBJ1-5, with D possibly TRBD1 on 6 matching bases. This CDR3 region has 14 residues. CDR1 LNHDA and CDR2 SQIVND come from the germline V gene (reference sequence). Trimming took off 1 base at V and 7 bases at J, with 11 bases between the two ends. Written as DNA, the CDR3 is TGTGCCAGTAGTATAGGACAGGTCTGGCAGCCCCAGCATTTT. This gives the protein CASSIGQVWQPQHF.

The rearrangement joins TRBV2 to TRBJ2-2; TRBD2 aligns across 7 bases. Germline assignment: CDR1 SNHLY and CDR2 FYNNEI. V lost 10 bases to trimming and J lost 0 bases; unmatched junction nucleotides: 5. The CDR3 runs 14 residues. This CDR3 is CANKRGPNTGELFF. The CDR3 coding sequence is TGTGCCAACAAGCGGGGACCGAACACCGGGGAGCTGTTTTTT.

This clone has just one count. V gene TRBV7-2 combines with J gene TRBJ1-2; D gene uncertain. The germline V and J ends were trimmed by 3 bases and 8 bases, with 10 bases remaining between them. The CDR3 has 12 amino acids. CDR1 SGHTA and CDR2 FQGNSA come from the germline V gene. This CDR3 is CASSFPGDGYTF. As DNA, the CDR3 is TGTGCCAGCAGCTTCCCGGGAGACGGCTACACCTTC.

V is TRBV4-1 and J is TRBJ1-3, with D hard to call. The germline V gene has CDR1 MGHRA and CDR2 YSYEKL. This CDR3 spans 15 amino acids. The germline V and J ends were trimmed by 0 bases and 3 bases, with 9 bases remaining between them. CDR3 loop: CASSQDPWGGNTIYF. DNA of the CDR3: TGCGCCAGCAGCCAAGACCCGTGGGGTGGAAACACCATATATTTT.

This clone was observed a few times. The chain recombines TRBV9 with TRBJ2-7, with TRBD2 identical over 8 bases. Trimming cost V 4 bases and J 6 bases; bases outside gene matches: 12. Per germline, CDR1 SGDLS and CDR2 YYNGEE. CDR3 length: 15 amino acids. CDR3 sequence reads: CASSPRGGLSGEQYF. The DNA for the CDR3 is TGTGCCAGCAGCCCACGGGGGGGTTTATCCGGCGAGCAGTACTTC.

The chain combines TRBV30 with TRBJ1-5, with D unresolved. The CDR3 has 13 residues. The germline V gene encodes CDR1 GTSNPN and CDR2 SVGIG (reference sequence). Trimming removed 5 bases from V and 1 base from J, with 9 bases in between. The CDR3 loop is CAWALKSNQPQHF. CDR3 DNA: TGTGCCTGGGCCTTAAAGAGCAATCAGCCCCAGCATTTT. The full variable domain, in which reference TRBV30 and TRBJ1-5 provide the parts outside the CDR3, is SQTIHQWPATLVQPVGSPLSLECTVEGTSNPNLYWYRQAAGRGLQLLFYSVGIGQISSEVPQNLSASRPQDRQFILSSKKLLLSDSGFYLCAWALKSNQPQHFGDGTRLSIL.

In DNA form, the CDR3 reads TGTGCCAGCTGTGGGCTAGCGGGCACCTACAATGAGCAGTTCTTC. It specifies CASCGLAGTYNEQFF. The chain employs TRBV18 and TRBJ2-1; TRBD2 agrees at 8 bases. Germline trimming cut 7 bases from V and 2 bases from J; bases unmatched to any gene: 7. Germline loops: CDR1 KGHSH, CDR2 LQKENI. The CDR3 length is 15 residues.

The chain uses TRBV4-2 and TRBJ2-5; perhaps TRBD2 as D (7 bases). The germline gives CDR1 LGHNA, CDR2 YNFKEQ. Deletions cut 6 bases from V and 2 bases from J, with 19 bases between. The CDR3 runs 16 residues. The CDR3 reads CASSRGASSAQETQYF. The CDR3, as DNA: TGTGCCAGCAGTCGGGGGGCTAGCTCTGCTCAAGAGACCCAGTACTTC.

This chain connects TRBV28 to TRBJ1-5, with TRBD1 matching over 7 bases. This CDR3 has 15 amino acids. The V gene's germline CDR1 is MDHEN and CDR2 SYDVKM. The V segment lost 7 bases and the J segment 2 bases; nucleotides outside the gene matches: 8. Here the CDR3 DNA reads TGTGCCAGCACAAACCCAGGGGGAGGCAATCAGCCCCAGCATTTT. This sequence encodes CASTNPGGGNQPQHF.

The rearrangement uses TRBV10-2 and TRBJ2-1, with D unclear. Germline assignment: CDR1 WSHSY and CDR2 SAAADI. This CDR3 has 15 amino acids. V lost 2 bases and J lost 4, with 12 bases in between. The CDR3 sequence is CASSEPANLYNEQFF. The DNA for the CDR3 is TGCGCCAGCAGTGAGCCAGCTAACTTGTACAATGAGCAGTTCTTC.

J is TRBJ2-1 and V is TRBV6-1; 12 bases fit TRBD2. Germline V gene data show CDR1 as MNHNS and CDR2 as SASEGT. The CDR3 loop spans 12 amino acids. V was pared by 6 bases and J by 9 bases, with 0 bases of the junction left unmatched. The CDR3 DNA reads as TGTGCCAGCAGACTAGCGGGGGGTGAGCAGTTCTTC. As protein: CASRLAGGEQFF.

J is TRBJ1-2 and V is TRBV6-1, with D perhaps matching TRBD1 (5 bases). Germline V gives CDR1 MNHNS, CDR2 SASEGT. The CDR3 sequence is 15 residues long. With 0 bases removed from V and 4 bases from J, the gap between germline ends came to 12 bases. The CDR3 loop is CASSEAEGLIYGYTF. The CDR3 DNA reads TGTGCCAGCAGTGAAGCGGAGGGGCTGATCTATGGCTACACCTTC.

The chain couples TRBV2 to TRBJ1-5, with 10 positions matching TRBD1. Germline V gene data show CDR1 as SNHLY and CDR2 as FYNNEI. Trimming removed 8 bases from V and 5 bases from J; junction bases left unmatched: 12. This CDR3 has 16 residues. Here the CDR3 DNA reads TGTGCCAGCCAAGGATCCGGGACAGGGGTTTATCAGCCCCAGCATTTT. Translated: CASQGSGTGVYQPQHF. Together with reference TRBV2 and TRBJ1-5, the CDR3 gives the full variable domain: EPEVTQTPSHQVTQMGQEVILRCVPISNHLYFYWYRQILGQKVEFLVSFYNNEISEKSEIFDDQFSVERPDGSNFTLKIRSTKLEDSAMYFCASQGSGTGVYQPQHFGDGTRLSIL.

The chain employs TRBV30 and TRBJ1-5; a weak D match, TRBD1 (5 bases). CDR1 is GTSNPN and CDR2 is SVGIG in the germline V gene (reference sequence). Between the trimmed V and J ends, which lost 5 bases and 4 bases, there was a span of 9 bases. This CDR3 has 12 amino acids. The CDR3 nucleotides read TGTGCCTGGGGCAGGGTAAATCAGCCCCAGCATTTT. Residues: CAWGRVNQPQHF.

V gene TRBV18 combines with J gene TRBJ1-2, with 9 bases fitting TRBD1. The V segment lost 6 bases and the J segment 3 bases; nucleotides outside the gene matches: 5. Germline CDR1 and CDR2: KGHSH and LQKENI. The CDR3 extends over 14 amino acids. CDR3 region: CASSSRTGDYGYTF. CDR3 nucleotide sequence: TGTGCCAGCTCCTCTCGGACAGGGGACTATGGCTACACCTTC.

The chain carries TRBV2 and TRBJ2-1; D may be TRBD1 (6 bases). The CDR3 has 15 residues. V lost 6 bases to trimming and J lost 2 bases, with 14 bases between them. Germline V gives CDR1 SNHLY, CDR2 FYNNEI. The CDR3 coding sequence is TGTGCCAGCAGACCGACAGGCAGAACCTACAATGAGCAGTTCTTC. As protein: CASRPTGRTYNEQFF.

The J gene is TRBJ1-2, the V gene TRBV7-9; TRBD1 matches at 9 bases. V was clipped by 1 base and J by 6 bases; unmatched bases: 3. The CDR3 spans 14 residues. Germline V gene lookup returns CDR1 SEHNR and CDR2 FQNEAQ (reference sequence). The CDR3 protein is CASSLVGTGHGYTF. CDR3 DNA: TGTGCCAGCAGCTTAGTGGGGACAGGGCATGGCTACACCTTC. The whole variable domain, remainder taken from reference TRBV7-9 and TRBJ1-2, is DTGVSQNPRHKITKRGQNVTFRCDPISEHNRLYWYRQTLGQGPEFLTYFQNEAQLEKSRLLSDRFSAERPKGSFSTLEIQRTEQGDSAMYLCASSLVGTGHGYTFGSGTRLTVV.

The V and J genes are TRBV6-5 and TRBJ1-2; D possibly corresponds to TRBD1 (5 bases). Per germline, CDR1 MNHEY and CDR2 SVGAGI. The CDR3 has 12 amino acids. V gave up 10 bases and J gave up 8 bases, with 17 bases separating them. CDR3 sequence: CATRDRAWGYTF. In DNA form, the CDR3 reads TGTGCCACCCGGGACCGCGCCTGGGGCTACACCTTC.

The V and J genes are TRBV7-9 and TRBJ2-2; D possibly matches TRBD1 or TRBD2 (7 bases each). CDR1 is SEHNR, CDR2 FQNEAQ, per germline (reference sequence). V shed 5 bases and J shed 1 base, with 14 bases lying between them. The CDR3 has 16 residues. In DNA, the CDR3 is TGTGCCAGCAGCCCCAGGGGGGGGCAGAACACCGGGGAGCTGTTTTTT. The encoded protein is CASSPRGGQNTGELFF. The complete variable domain, with remaining parts taken from reference TRBV7-9 and TRBJ2-2, reads DTGVSQNPRHKITKRGQNVTFRCDPISEHNRLYWYRQTLGQGPEFLTYFQNEAQLEKSRLLSDRFSAERPKGSFSTLEIQRTEQGDSAMYLCASSPRGGQNTGELFFGEGSRLTVL.

The chain uses TRBV18 and TRBJ1-6, with a tentative D call TRBD1 (6 bases). The CDR3 runs to 16 residues. Germline CDR1 is KGHSH and CDR2 is LQKENI. Trimming stripped 0 bases from V and 9 bases from J, with 15 bases between. CDR3 sequence: CASSPPMGRGVSPLHF. CDR3 DNA: TGTGCCAGCTCACCACCCATGGGCAGGGGAGTTTCACCCCTCCACTTT.

The chain has TRBV9 and TRBJ2-2; TRBD2 matches at 8 bases. The CDR3 sequence is 16 residues long. Germline CDR1 SGDLS, CDR2 YYNGEE. The junction had 6 bases not matched to a gene; V was cut back by 4 bases and J by 1 base. DNA of the CDR3: TGTGCCAGCAGCCCGATAGCGGGACGGAACACCGGGGAGCTGTTTTTT. It encodes CASSPIAGRNTGELFF.

The chain uses TRBV27 and TRBJ2-7; 9 bases fit TRBD1. The V gene end was trimmed by 8 bases and the J gene end by 3 bases; junction bases not matched to a gene: 11. The CDR3 sequence is 15 residues long. Germline V gene lookup returns CDR1 MNHEY and CDR2 SMNVEV (reference sequence). CDR3 coding DNA: TGTGCCAGCTGGGGGACAGGGACTCAACTCTACGAGCAGTACTTC. Translated, it gives CASWGTGTQLYEQYF.

This rearrangement joins TRBV30 to TRBJ1-3; D is perhaps TRBD1 (5 bases). This CDR3 region has 13 residues. Per germline, CDR1 GTSNPN and CDR2 SVGIG (reference sequence). V dropped 1 base and J dropped 9 bases, with 13 bases sitting between them. DNA of the CDR3: TGTGCCTGGAGTGGGGACCTGAGGGGCACCATATATTTT. Translation: CAWSGDLRGTIYF.